Sequencing of this T cell receptor (beta chain) was carried out in a study of T cell changes during pregnancy in multiple sclerosis. Clones were sequenced by immunoSEQ multiplex PCR, and TCRdb holds only the in-frame ones, with some missing. The sample includes around 74,000 clones, about nine tenths seen only once; the top ten take around 3%. This CDR3 region has 16 residues. Germline-derived CDR1 and CDR2 are SEHNR and FQNEAQ (reference sequence). Losses at the gene ends were 5 bases for V and 0 bases for J; bases not matched to a gene: 7. The chain carries TRBV7-9 and TRBJ2-7; 10 nucleotides align to TRBD2. This TCR came from a female donor with multiple sclerosis, enrolled in a pregnancy study. This sample comprised peripheral blood, obtained before pregnancy. The CDR3 region is CASSPGLAVSSYEQYF. The CDR3 DNA sequence: TGTGCCAGCAGCCCTGGACTAGCGGTGAGCTCCTACGAGCAGTACTTC.